This T cell receptor beta chain was found in a study of cytomegalovirus exposure and HLA in healthy donors. Broader study findings: Through in vitro validation, a few CMV-associated chains were shown to be specific for CMV antigens.

Method: immunoSEQ multiplex PCR; TCRdb's copy keeps in-frame clones and lacks some. The profile covers about 120,000 clones, with 88% appearing a single time and about 6.3% taken by the ten largest. Note on this clone: The target antigen is unknown.

This CDR3 comprises 16 residues. Germline CDR1 reads SGHDN; CDR2 reads FVKESK. J lost 0 bases, V lost 3 bases, and 5 bases had no gene match. The donors were members of the validation cohort comprising over a hundred subjects, separate from the roughly 670-subject first cohort. This clonotype was obtained from a woman aged 18-29 years in good health and CMV-seropositive. Sequencing used PBMCs. V usage is TRBV14 and J usage is TRBJ2-3; TRBD2 agrees at 8 bases. The CDR3 sequence: CASSHISGKSTDTQYF. The DNA for the CDR3 is TGTGCCAGCAGCCACATTAGCGGGAAGAGCACAGATACGCAGTATTTT.